Here is one T cell receptor beta chain with its context. Its specificity is unknown. Assay: immunoSEQ multiplex PCR; the TCRdb copy retains only in-frame clones and omits some. The table includes around 47,000 clones, approximately 78% detected once. The data belong to a study of PD-L1 blockade in urothelial cancer. Whole-study context: Blood was tested 3 weeks (second dose) and 6 weeks into treatment. Blood gave a median around 140,000 T cells.

Points from the study as a whole: For durable-benefit patients, tumor-associated blood clones expanded more at 3 weeks.

Germline V gene lookup returns CDR1 MNHEY and CDR2 SMNVEV (reference sequence). The CDR3 spans 14 residues. Trimming shortened V by 6 bases and J by 2 bases, and 13 bases separated the two germline ends. Time point noted: peripheral blood 6 weeks after treatment start. All patients carried locally advanced or metastatic urothelial carcinoma. This receptor was identified in a man aged 55 to 70 with urothelial cancer. The material sequenced was PBMCs, taken around atezolizumab (anti-PD-L1) treatment. The V and J genes are TRBV27 and TRBJ2-5; a possible D gene is TRBD2 (6 bases). This CDR3 is CASRSRGIQETQYF. The DNA of the CDR3 is TGTGCCAGCAGATCGCGGGGTATTCAAGAGACCCAGTACTTC.